A single sample gave rise to the 19 T cell receptor beta chains below, sequenced in a study of blood T cell repertoires in COVID-19. Assay: immunoSEQ multiplex PCR; the TCRdb copy retains only in-frame clones and omits some. The sample yields fewer than 200,000 clones, around four fifths seen once. The sequenced sample consisted of peripheral blood. Receptor source: a woman aged 70-85 years with COVID-19, enrolled during active disease.

The chain has TRBV6-5 and TRBJ2-7; D is perhaps TRBD2 (5 bases). The CDR3 totals 14 residues. Germline V gene lookup returns CDR1 MNHEY and CDR2 SVGAGI. Trimming took 6 bases from V and 0 from J, leaving 12 bases between them. CDR3 region: CASRIGLSSYEQYF. DNA for the CDR3: TGTGCCAGCAGGATAGGACTTAGCTCCTACGAGCAGTACTTC.

The chain is built from TRBV9 and TRBJ2-3; D remains ambiguous. The CDR3 loop spans 12 amino acids. From germline, CDR1 is SGDLS and CDR2 YYNGEE. V shed 4 bases and J shed 6 bases, with 9 bases lying between them. The CDR3, as DNA: TGTGCCAGCAGCCCACAATCGGATACGCAGTATTTT. Translating it yields CASSPQSDTQYF. The entire variable domain, with the rest obtained from reference TRBV9 and TRBJ2-3, is as follows: DSGVTQTPKHLITATGQRVTLRCSPRSGDLSVYWYQQSLDQGLQFLIQYYNGEERAKGNILERFSAQQFPDLHSELNLSSLELGDSALYFCASSPQSDTQYFGPGTRLTVL.

This rearrangement joins TRBV19 to TRBJ1-2; D gene uncertain. Trimming took 3 bases from V and 3 from J, leaving 8 bases between them. Germline CDR1 and CDR2: LNHDA and SQIVND (reference sequence). This CDR3 region has 13 residues. CDR3 sequence (DNA): TGTGCCAGTAGTATCTCTTCGTACTATGGCTACACCTTC. Its protein product is CASSISSYYGYTF.

V is TRBV10-3 and J is TRBJ1-2; 11 bases agree with TRBD1. This CDR3 has 13 amino acids. Germline V lookup: CDR1 ENHRY, CDR2 SYGVKD. Germline trimming cut 4 bases from V and 8 bases from J; bases unmatched to any gene: 3. CDR3 protein: CAISGDRGEGYTF. In DNA form, the CDR3 reads TGTGCCATCAGTGGGGACAGGGGGGAAGGCTACACCTTC.

The genes are TRBV5-1 and TRBJ2-1; D call uncertain. This CDR3 contains 14 residues. The V end lost 0 bases, the J end lost 7 bases, and 11 bases lay between the germline ends. Per the germline V gene, CDR1 is SGHRS and CDR2 is YFSETQ. Here the CDR3 reads CASSLGPKTNEQFF. In DNA, the CDR3 is TGCGCCAGCAGCTTGGGTCCCAAAACTAATGAGCAGTTCTTC.

The chain uses TRBV24-1 and TRBJ1-2; the D gene is possibly TRBD1 (6 bases). V was trimmed by 2 bases and J by 1 base, leaving 16 bases between them. The V gene's germline CDR1 is KGHDR and CDR2 SFDVKD. CDR3 length: 17 residues. CDR3 sequence (DNA): TGTGCCACCAGTGATTCGGGACCTAAGGACAGTAACTATGGCTACACCTTC. Amino acids: CATSDSGPKDSNYGYTF.

As regards this clone: Other nucleotide sequences in the sample specify the same CDR3. The chain couples TRBV6-6 to TRBJ1-1; D is unresolved. The CDR3 totals 13 residues. CDR1 is MNHNY and CDR2 is SVGAGI in the germline V gene (reference sequence). Trimming took off 3 bases at V and 3 bases at J, with 8 bases between the two ends. For the CDR3, the DNA is TGTGCCAGCAGTTATTTTGGAGACACTGAAGCTTTCTTT. Encoded protein: CASSYFGDTEAFF.

This clone was seen a single time. The CDR3 here is CATSDLRLAGDNEQFF. The CDR3 DNA reads TGTGCCACCAGTGATTTGCGGCTAGCGGGAGACAATGAGCAGTTCTTC. This chain connects TRBV24-1 to TRBJ2-1, with 10 bases aligning to TRBD2. Germline assignment: CDR1 KGHDR and CDR2 SFDVKD. The length of the CDR3 is 16 residues. The V gene end was trimmed by 0 bases and the J gene end by 5 bases; junction bases not matched to a gene: 3.

This clone was seen a single time. The chain joins TRBV6-1 to TRBJ2-7; TRBD1 agrees at 10 bases. Losses at the gene ends were 5 bases for V and 5 bases for J; bases not matched to a gene: 6. The CDR3 spans 14 residues. Per germline, CDR1 MNHNS and CDR2 SASEGT. The CDR3 loop is CASSNDRGLNEQYF. Written as DNA, the CDR3 is TGTGCCAGCAGTAATGACAGGGGGCTCAACGAGCAGTACTTC.

The chain is built from TRBV14 and TRBJ2-3, with D unclear. Germline loops: CDR1 SGHDN, CDR2 FVKESK. This CDR3 region has 15 residues. Trimming removed 1 base from V and 3 bases from J, with 11 bases in between. The CDR3 reads CASSQVEVATDTQYF. The CDR3 nucleotides are TGTGCCAGCAGCCAAGTAGAGGTAGCAACAGATACGCAGTATTTT.

This clone occurred once. V gene TRBV19 combines with J gene TRBJ2-7, with TRBD1 matching 7 bases. The CDR3 spans 15 residues. Germline V CDR1 and CDR2: LNHDA, SQIVND (reference sequence). Trimming cost V 2 bases and J 1 base; bases outside gene matches: 5. The CDR3: CASSIRTGGSYEQYF. The DNA of the CDR3 is TGTGCCAGTAGTATAAGGACAGGAGGTTCCTACGAGCAGTACTTC. Looking up the rest from reference TRBV19 and TRBJ2-7 gives the full variable domain: DGGITQSPKYLFRKEGQNVTLSCEQNLNHDAMYWYRQDPGQGLRLIYYSQIVNDFQKGDIAEGYSVSREKKESFPLTVTSAQKNPTAFYLCASSIRTGGSYEQYFGPGTRLTVT.

This sequence joins TRBV2 and TRBJ2-7; 10 nucleotides match TRBD2. CDR3 size: 14 residues. V gave up 1 base and J gave up 6 bases; unmatched junction bases: 3. The germline gives CDR1 SNHLY, CDR2 FYNNEI. The CDR3 loop is CASSEELAGGEQYF. For the CDR3, the DNA is TGTGCCAGCAGTGAAGAGTTAGCGGGAGGCGAGCAGTACTTC.

The rearrangement joins TRBV5-5 to TRBJ2-5; 9 bases are shared with TRBD1. The CDR3 runs 15 residues. Per germline, CDR1 SGHKS and CDR2 YYEKEE (reference sequence). Trimming cost V 3 bases and J 3 bases; bases outside gene matches: 6. The CDR3 protein is CASSSRRTGEETQYF. For the CDR3, the DNA is TGTGCCAGCAGCTCCAGGCGGACAGGGGAAGAGACCCAGTACTTC.

The chain is built from TRBV29-1 and TRBJ2-3; the D is unclear. The CDR3 length is 13 residues. Per germline, CDR1 SQVTM and CDR2 ANQGSEA. Trimming removed 3 bases at V and 0 bases at J, with 7 bases between. For the CDR3, the DNA is TGCAGCGTTGAGAAGCCAAGCACAGATACGCAGTATTTT. Translation: CSVEKPSTDTQYF.

This chain joins TRBV27 and TRBJ2-1; the match to TRBD2 covers 10 bases. The V gene's germline CDR1 is MNHEY and CDR2 SMNVEV (reference sequence). The CDR3 has 15 residues. With 8 bases clipped from V and 2 bases from J, the junction kept 6 bases outside the gene matches. CDR3 in amino acids: CASGTSGKAYNEQFF. CDR3 DNA: TGTGCCAGCGGAACTAGCGGGAAGGCCTACAATGAGCAGTTCTTC.

V and J are TRBV24-1 and TRBJ2-5; the D gene is possibly TRBD2 (7 bases). This CDR3 comprises 14 residues. Germline values: CDR1 KGHDR, CDR2 SFDVKD. V gave up 5 bases and J gave up 6 bases, with 15 bases separating them. The CDR3 bases are TGTGCCACCAGTGGGGGCGGGGGCTTAAAGACCCAGTACTTC. This sequence encodes CATSGGGGLKTQYF.

The chain links TRBV30 to TRBJ1-5; the match to TRBD1 covers 7 bases. J gave up 10 bases and V 2 bases, and 5 bases lay outside the gene matches. This CDR3 comprises 12 residues. Germline values: CDR1 GTSNPN, CDR2 SVGIG (reference sequence). DNA for the CDR3: TGTGCCTGGAGTATTGGGGACAGCCCCCAGCATTTT. This gives the protein CAWSIGDSPQHF. Based on the CDR3 plus reference TRBV30 and TRBJ1-5, the full variable domain is SQTIHQWPATLVQPVGSPLSLECTVEGTSNPNLYWYRQAAGRGLQLLFYSVGIGQISSEVPQNLSASRPQDRQFILSSKKLLLSDSGFYLCAWSIGDSPQHFGDGTRLSIL.

The chain links TRBV4-3 to TRBJ1-1, with D unclear. This CDR3 is built from 15 residues. The germline V and J ends were trimmed by 0 bases and 4 bases, with 12 bases remaining between them. Per the germline V gene, CDR1 is LGHNA and CDR2 is YSLEER. CDR3 DNA sequence: TGCGCCAGCAGCCAAGATCGGGGAAAGGCCACTGAAGCTTTCTTT. It translates to CASSQDRGKATEAFF.

The rearrangement joins TRBV6-5 to TRBJ2-7, with a weak D call TRBD2 (6 bases). The CDR3 has 15 residues. Germline lookup yields CDR1 MNHEY and CDR2 SVGAGI. V was cut by 2 bases and J by 0 bases, with 11 bases left in between. Here the CDR3 reads CASSYRQEGSYEQYF. The CDR3 DNA follows: TGTGCCAGCAGTTACCGTCAGGAGGGCTCCTACGAGCAGTACTTC.